The source of this T cell receptor (beta chain) is a study of Graves' ophthalmopathy and Graves' hyperthyroidism. V was shortened by 5 bases and J by 4 bases, with 18 bases between the two germline ends. The CDR3 has 17 residues. The V gene's germline CDR1 is SEHNR and CDR2 FQNEAQ (reference sequence). RNA transcripts provided the template for amplifying TCR beta CDR3 regions. Following a first-round RT-PCR that used HTBI primers, a second-round multiplex PCR was carried out. TCRdb reprocessed the multiplex PCR reads with MiXCR, giving one entry per CDR3 protein. Of more than 550,000 distinct CDR3 sequences in the sample, over 40% were seen once. PBMCs originated in 7.5 to 10 ml of fresh peripheral blood. Study-level points and caveats: It was with approximately 69% sensitivity and 72.22% specificity that the model predicted ophthalmopathy progression. A model built from 13 signatures distinguished ophthalmopathy from stable hyperthyroidism with 85% to 90% sensitivity and about 77% specificity.

This clonotype was found once. Its target is not known. J is TRBJ2-6 and V is TRBV7-9; D may be TRBD1 (5 bases). The sequencing sample was made of peripheral blood. The source is an adult man with Graves' ophthalmopathy. CDR3 protein: CASSRQGSISGANVLTF. CDR3 bases: TGTGCCAGCAGCCGTCAGGGCTCCATTTCGGGGGCCAACGTCCTGACTTTC.